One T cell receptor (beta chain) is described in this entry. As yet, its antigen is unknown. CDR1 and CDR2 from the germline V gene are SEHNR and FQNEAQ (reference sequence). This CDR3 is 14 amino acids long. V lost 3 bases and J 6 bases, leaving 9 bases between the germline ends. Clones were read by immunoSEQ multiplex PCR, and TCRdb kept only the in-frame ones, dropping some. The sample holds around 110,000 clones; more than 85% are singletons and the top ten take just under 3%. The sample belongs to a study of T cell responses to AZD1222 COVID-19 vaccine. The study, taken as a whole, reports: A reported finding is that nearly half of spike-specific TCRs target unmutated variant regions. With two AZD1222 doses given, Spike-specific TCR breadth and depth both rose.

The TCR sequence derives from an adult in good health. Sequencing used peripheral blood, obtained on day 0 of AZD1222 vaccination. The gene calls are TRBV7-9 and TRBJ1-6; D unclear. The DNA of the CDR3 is TGTGCCAGCAGCTTGCTCGACACTAATTCACCCCTCCACTTT. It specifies CASSLLDTNSPLHF.